This passage covers 5 T cell receptor beta chains from one sample sequenced in a study of shared clonotypes between healthy human individuals. Sequencing was performed with immunoSEQ multiplex PCR; in TCRdb, only in-frame clones are kept and a portion is missing. The table lists 1.6 million or so clones, roughly 96% of them singletons. Sequenced sample: naive CD4+ T cells sorted from blood. Stated subset: CD45RA+ positively selected. These receptors were taken from a man aged 30 to 45 in good health.

The V call is TRBV6-1, the J call TRBJ1-4; 7 bases map to TRBD1. Germline trimming cut 7 bases from V and 11 bases from J; bases unmatched to any gene: 10. The germline V gene encodes CDR1 MNHNS and CDR2 SASEGT. The CDR3 covers 13 residues. The CDR3 region is CASIGPQGRKLFF. The CDR3 nucleotides are TGTGCCAGCATAGGGCCACAGGGGAGGAAACTGTTTTTT.

V is TRBV28 and J is TRBJ2-7; D unresolved. This CDR3 has 13 residues. CDR1 and CDR2 (germline): MDHEN, SYDVKM. Trimming shortened V by 3 bases and J by 2 bases, and 8 bases separated the two germline ends. Here the CDR3 DNA reads TGTGCCAGCAGTTTGTCCAGTGCCTACGAGCAGTACTTC. Its protein is CASSLSSAYEQYF.

This clone was detected once. The V and J genes are TRBV19 and TRBJ2-7; D is unresolved. The CDR3 has 12 residues. V was shortened by 4 bases and J by 3 bases, with 7 bases between the two germline ends. Per germline, CDR1 LNHDA and CDR2 SQIVND (reference sequence). The CDR3 DNA reads as TGTGCCAGTAGTACCGAAAGCTACGAGCAGTACTTC. Translation: CASSTESYEQYF.

The CDR3 reads CASSGSQETQYF. The CDR3 bases are TGCGCCAGCAGCGGATCCCAAGAGACCCAGTACTTC. V usage is TRBV5-1 and J usage is TRBJ2-5; unclear D gene. V was pared by 4 bases and J by 1 base, with 5 bases between. This CDR3 region has 12 residues. Per germline, CDR1 SGHRS and CDR2 YFSETQ.

The genes are TRBV7-9 and TRBJ2-5; TRBD1 matches 10 bases. CDR1 and CDR2 from the germline V gene are SEHNR and FQNEAQ (reference sequence). CDR3 length equals 15 residues. Trimming removed 1 base from V and 5 bases from J; junction bases left unmatched: 4. The CDR3 loop reads CASSLGQGAAETQYF. CDR3 nucleotide sequence: TGTGCCAGCAGCTTAGGACAGGGGGCTGCCGAGACCCAGTACTTC. The full variable domain, its missing parts supplied by reference TRBV7-9 and TRBJ2-5, is DTGVSQNPRHKITKRGQNVTFRCDPISEHNRLYWYRQTLGQGPEFLTYFQNEAQLEKSRLLSDRFSAERPKGSFSTLEIQRTEQGDSAMYLCASSLGQGAAETQYFGPGTRLLVL.